These T cell receptor beta chains were read from a single sample in a study of graft-versus-host responses after intestinal transplantation. Method: immunoSEQ multiplex PCR; TCRdb's copy keeps in-frame clones and lacks some. The sample contains roughly 30,000 clones, about 86% of which appear only once. No antigens are known for them. Source: unstimulated CD8+ T cells sorted from spleen or lymph node cells, taken before intestinal transplant. Source of these receptors: a human donor who received an intestinal transplant. Each CDR3 is given with its conserved first and last residue. The order of the fields is clone size, D gene, J gene, V gene, CDR3 DNA, CDR3 protein. The D gene is left open where the match is weak. A clone size is listed for some rows: how often the clone was seen (once, few, many), or a class if it is expanded.

- - TRBJ2-1 TRBV27 TGTGCCAGCAGTTCCGAGCTAGCGGAGGGGGGGTACTCCTACAATGAGCAGTTCTTC CASSSELAEGGYSYNEQFF
few - TRBJ2-1 TRBV5-1 TGCGCCAGCAGCGGCCCGAGCGGTTCCTTCAGAAGGTCCTACAATGAGCAGTTCTTC CASSGPSGSFRRSYNEQFF
- TRBD2 TRBJ2-3 TRBV27 TGTGCCAGCAGTTTGAGGTCTGGGGGACTAGCGGGCACAGATACGCAGTATTTT CASSLRSGGLAGTDTQYF
- - TRBJ1-3 TRBV11-2 TGTGCCAGCAGCTTACATGGCAGCTCTGGAAACACCATATATTTT CASSLHGSSGNTIYF
- TRBD1 TRBJ2-7 TRBV28 TGTGCCAGCAGTTTAAGTTTCGTTACAGGGGGGACCTACGAGCAGTACTTC CASSLSFVTGGTYEQYF
- - TRBJ2-7 TRBV11-2 TGTGCCAGCAGCTTAGCGGACAGAACCTACGAGCAGTACTTC CASSLADRTYEQYF
- TRBD2 TRBJ2-7 TRBV4-1 TGCGCCAGCAGCCCGGCTAGCGGGACGTATTACGAGCAGTACTTC CASSPASGTYYEQYF
- - TRBJ2-1 TRBV11-2 TGTGCCAGCAGCTTAGGGTTTGACCCTCGGGATGAGCAGTTCTTC CASSLGFDPRDEQFF
- - TRBJ2-7 TRBV11-2 TGTGCCAGCAGCTTAGTGGCATCCCAGTACTTC CASSLVASQYF
- - TRBJ2-7 TRBV11-1 TGTGCCAGCAGCTTCAGGGGCTCCTACGAGCAGTACTTC CASSFRGSYEQYF
once TRBD2 TRBJ2-7 TRBV6-5 TGTGCCAGCAGTTGGTCCTATAGCGGGGGGGCCTACGAGCAGTACTTC CASSWSYSGGAYEQYF
- - TRBJ2-1 TRBV4-2 TGTGCCAGCAGCCAACAGGCTAATGAGCAGTTCTTC CASSQQANEQFF
- - TRBJ1-1 TRBV5-1 TGCGCCAGCAGCTCCTCACGCGGGAACACTGAAGCTTTCTTT CASSSSRGNTEAFF
once TRBD1 TRBJ1-5 TRBV28 TGTGCCAGCAGTTTCGGACAGGGAGGGCACTATCGGGACAATCAGCCCCAGCATTTT CASSFGQGGHYRDNQPQHF
few - TRBJ2-7 TRBV6-1 TGTGCCAGCAGTTCCCCGGGGAAGGATCACGAGCAGTACTTC CASSSPGKDHEQYF
- - TRBJ2-3 TRBV6-4 TGTGCCAGCAGTGACCAACCCGAGCACACAGATACGCAGTATTTT CASSDQPEHTDTQYF
- TRBD1 TRBJ1-3 TRBV4-1 TGCGCCAGCAGCCCTTTTGGGACAGCCGTTTTCGAGGGAAACACCATATATTTT CASSPFGTAVFEGNTIYF
- - TRBJ2-3 TRBV5-1 TGCGCCAGCAGCCCCACCCGGGGGGCCACAGATACGCAGTATTTT CASSPTRGATDTQYF
- - TRBJ1-3 TRBV29-1 TGCAGCGTTGGAGCTTCTGGAAACACCATATATTTT CSVGASGNTIYF
- - TRBJ1-3 TRBV14 TGTGCCAGCCGTCGGGGGGAAGGAAACACCATATATTTT CASRRGEGNTIYF
- TRBD2 TRBJ2-1 TRBV7-9 TGTGCCAGCAGCTTAGAAGAACTAGCGGGGGGGTTCTTC CASSLEELAGGFF
- - TRBJ2-1 TRBV7-2 TGTGCCAGCAGCTTATGGGGGGGGACAGGCGGCAATGAGCAGTTCTTC CASSLWGGTGGNEQFF
few - TRBJ2-7 TRBV5-1 TGCGCCAGCAGCTTGGCTATAGACTCCTACGAGCAGTACTTC CASSLAIDSYEQYF
- - TRBJ2-1 TRBV23-1 TGCGCCAGCAGTGCCCCGGATGAGCAGTTCTTC CASSAPDEQFF
- - TRBJ2-1 TRBV7-6 TGTGCCAGCAGCTTAATGGCCTTATCCCTGCCACATGAGCAGTTCTTC CASSLMALSLPHEQFF
- - TRBJ2-1 TRBV4-1 TGCGCCAGCAGCCAAGATGTCAGGGACAATGAGCAGTTCTTC CASSQDVRDNEQFF
- - TRBJ2-3 TRBV5-1 TGCGCCAGCAGCATAACTAGCACAGATACGCAGTATTTT CASSITSTDTQYF
- - TRBJ2-2 TRBV5-1 TGCGCCAGCAGCTTGGGCCACGGGGCCGGGGAGCTGTTTTTT CASSLGHGAGELFF
medium-sized TRBD1 TRBJ2-2 TRBV9 TGTGCCAGCAGCGTAAAGAGGGACAGGGTGAACACCGGGGAGCTGTTTTTT CASSVKRDRVNTGELFF
- - TRBJ2-7 TRBV15 TGTGCCACCAGCAGAGATCGCGAGCAGTACTTC CATSRDREQYF
- - TRBJ2-5 TRBV15 TGTGCCACCAGCAACGCACCTTTAAGGGGGTGGGGGCAAGAGACCCAGTACTTC CATSNAPLRGWGQETQYF
- - TRBJ2-7 TRBV5-1 TGCGCCAGCAGCTTGGGGGGCAGCGAGAGCTACGAGCAGTACTTC CASSLGGSESYEQYF
- TRBD2 TRBJ2-1 TRBV6-6 TGTGCCAGCAGTTACCCATGGACTAGCGGGAGCAATGAGCAGTTCTTC CASSYPWTSGSNEQFF
- TRBD2 TRBJ2-1 TRBV5-6 TGTGCCAGCAGAACTACTAGCGCCAATGAGCAGTTCTTC CASRTTSANEQFF